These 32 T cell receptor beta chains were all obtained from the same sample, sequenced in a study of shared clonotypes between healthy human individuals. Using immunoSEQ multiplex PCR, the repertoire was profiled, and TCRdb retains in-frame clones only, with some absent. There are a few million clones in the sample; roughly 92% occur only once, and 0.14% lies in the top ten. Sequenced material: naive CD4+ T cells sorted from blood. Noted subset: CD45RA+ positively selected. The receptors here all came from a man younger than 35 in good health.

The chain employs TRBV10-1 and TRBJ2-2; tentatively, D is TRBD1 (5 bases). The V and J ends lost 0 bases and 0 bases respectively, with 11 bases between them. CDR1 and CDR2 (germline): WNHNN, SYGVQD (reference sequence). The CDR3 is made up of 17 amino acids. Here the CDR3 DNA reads TGCGCCAGCAGTGAGTCGTTAGGGGCCACGAACACCGGGGAGCTGTTTTTT. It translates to CASSESLGATNTGELFF.

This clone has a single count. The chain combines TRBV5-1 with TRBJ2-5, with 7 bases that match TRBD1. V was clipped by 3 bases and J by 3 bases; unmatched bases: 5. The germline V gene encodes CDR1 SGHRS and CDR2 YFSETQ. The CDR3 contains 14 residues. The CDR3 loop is CASSWGQPEETQYF. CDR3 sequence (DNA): TGCGCCAGCAGCTGGGGACAGCCAGAAGAGACCCAGTACTTC. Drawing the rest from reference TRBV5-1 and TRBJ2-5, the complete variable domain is KAGVTQTPRYLIKTRGQQVTLSCSPISGHRSVSWYQQTPGQGLQFLFEYFSETQRNKGNFPGRFSGRQFSNSRSEMNVSTLELGDSALYLCASSWGQPEETQYFGPGTRLLVL.

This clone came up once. The CDR3 protein is CASSTTGFSGNTIYF. Here the CDR3 DNA reads TGTGCCAGCAGCACAACAGGGTTCTCTGGAAACACCATATATTTT. V usage is TRBV5-8 and J usage is TRBJ1-3; perhaps TRBD1 as D (6 bases). V was trimmed by 4 bases and J by 0 bases, leaving 11 bases between them. Looked up from germline, CDR1 is SGHTS and CDR2 is YDEGEE. The CDR3 contains 15 residues.

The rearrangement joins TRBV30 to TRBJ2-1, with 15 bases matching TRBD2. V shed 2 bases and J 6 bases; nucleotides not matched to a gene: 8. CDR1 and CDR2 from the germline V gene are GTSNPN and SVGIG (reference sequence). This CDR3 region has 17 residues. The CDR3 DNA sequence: TGTGCCTGGAGTCCTCGGACTAGCGGGGGGGCCGGCAATGAGCAGTTCTTC. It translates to CAWSPRTSGGAGNEQFF.

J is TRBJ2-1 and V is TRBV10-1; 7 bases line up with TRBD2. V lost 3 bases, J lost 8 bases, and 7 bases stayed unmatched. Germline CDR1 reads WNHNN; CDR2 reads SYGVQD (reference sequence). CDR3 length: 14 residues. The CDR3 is CASSESGIRHEQFF. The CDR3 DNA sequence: TGCGCCAGCAGTGAAAGCGGGATTCGGCATGAGCAGTTCTTC.

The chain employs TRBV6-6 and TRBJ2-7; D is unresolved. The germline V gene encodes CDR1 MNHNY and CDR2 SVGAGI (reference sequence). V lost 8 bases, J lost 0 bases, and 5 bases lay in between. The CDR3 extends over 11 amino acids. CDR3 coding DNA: TGTGCCAGCTTGAGCTCCTACGAGCAGTACTTC. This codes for CASLSSYEQYF.

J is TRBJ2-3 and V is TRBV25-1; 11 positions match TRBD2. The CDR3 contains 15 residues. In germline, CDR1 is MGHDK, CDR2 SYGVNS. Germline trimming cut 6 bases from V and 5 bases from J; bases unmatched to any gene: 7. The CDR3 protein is CASSASGRSLDTQYF. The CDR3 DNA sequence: TGTGCCAGCAGCGCTAGCGGGAGGAGTTTAGATACGCAGTATTTT.

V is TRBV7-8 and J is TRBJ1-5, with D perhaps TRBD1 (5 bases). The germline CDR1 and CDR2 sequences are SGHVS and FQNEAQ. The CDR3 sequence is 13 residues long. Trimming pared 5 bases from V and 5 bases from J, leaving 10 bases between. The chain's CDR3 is CASSHEGDQPQHF. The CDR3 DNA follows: TGTGCCAGCAGCCACGAAGGGGATCAGCCCCAGCATTTT.

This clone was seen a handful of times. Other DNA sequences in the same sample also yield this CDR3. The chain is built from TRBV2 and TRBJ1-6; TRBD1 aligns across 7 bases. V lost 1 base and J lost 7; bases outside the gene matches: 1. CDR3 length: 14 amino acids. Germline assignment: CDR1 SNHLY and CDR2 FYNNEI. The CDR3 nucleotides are TGTGCCAGCAGTGAAGAGGGGGCAAATTCACCCCTCCACTTT. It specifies CASSEEGANSPLHF.

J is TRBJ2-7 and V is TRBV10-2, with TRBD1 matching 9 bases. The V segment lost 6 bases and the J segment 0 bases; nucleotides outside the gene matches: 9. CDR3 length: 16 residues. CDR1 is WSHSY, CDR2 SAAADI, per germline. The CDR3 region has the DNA TGCGCCAGCAGGAACCCCGGGACAGGGAGCTCCTACGAGCAGTACTTC. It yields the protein CASRNPGTGSSYEQYF.

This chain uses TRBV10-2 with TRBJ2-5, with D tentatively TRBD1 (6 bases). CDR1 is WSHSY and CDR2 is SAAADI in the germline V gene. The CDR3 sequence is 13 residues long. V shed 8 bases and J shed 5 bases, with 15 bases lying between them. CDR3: CASGGQLGETQYF. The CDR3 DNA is TGCGCCAGCGGGGGACAACTAGGCGAGACCCAGTACTTC.

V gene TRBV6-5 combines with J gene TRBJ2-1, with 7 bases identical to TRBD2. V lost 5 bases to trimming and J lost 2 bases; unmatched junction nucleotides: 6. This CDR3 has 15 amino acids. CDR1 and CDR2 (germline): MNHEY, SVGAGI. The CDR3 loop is CASSRGRSTYNEQFF. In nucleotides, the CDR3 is TGTGCCAGCAGTCGCGGGAGAAGCACCTACAATGAGCAGTTCTTC.

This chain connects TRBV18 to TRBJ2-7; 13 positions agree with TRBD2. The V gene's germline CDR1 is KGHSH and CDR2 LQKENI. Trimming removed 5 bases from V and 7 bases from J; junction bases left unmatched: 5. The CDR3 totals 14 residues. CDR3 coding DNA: TGTGCCAGCTCAGAGGGACTAGCGGGGCGGGAGCAGTACTTC. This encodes CASSEGLAGREQYF.

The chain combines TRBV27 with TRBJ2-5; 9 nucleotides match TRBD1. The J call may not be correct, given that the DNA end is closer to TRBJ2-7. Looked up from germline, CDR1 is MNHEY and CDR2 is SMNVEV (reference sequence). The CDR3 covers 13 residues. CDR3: CASKVTGGSEQYF. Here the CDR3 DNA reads TGTGCCAGCAAGGTGACAGGGGGTTCCGAGCAGTACTTC.

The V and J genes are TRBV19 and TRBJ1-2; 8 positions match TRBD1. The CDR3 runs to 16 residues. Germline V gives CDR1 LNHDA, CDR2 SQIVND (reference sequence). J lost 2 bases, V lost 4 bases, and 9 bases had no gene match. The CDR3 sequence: CASSSTGTGRNYGYTF. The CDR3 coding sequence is TGTGCCAGTAGTAGTACCGGGACAGGACGAAACTATGGCTACACCTTC.

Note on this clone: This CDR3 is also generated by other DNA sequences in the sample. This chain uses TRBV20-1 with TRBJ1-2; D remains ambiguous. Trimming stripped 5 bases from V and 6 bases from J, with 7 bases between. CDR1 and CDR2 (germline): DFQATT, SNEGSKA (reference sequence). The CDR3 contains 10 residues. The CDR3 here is CSAGRDGYTF. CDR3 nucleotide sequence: TGCAGTGCTGGCAGAGATGGCTACACCTTC.

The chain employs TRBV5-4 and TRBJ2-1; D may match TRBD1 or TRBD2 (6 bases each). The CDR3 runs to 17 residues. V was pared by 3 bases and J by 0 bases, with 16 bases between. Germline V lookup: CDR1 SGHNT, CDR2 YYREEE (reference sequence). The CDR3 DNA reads TGTGCCAGCAGCTACAGGGACTTGCCGAGCTCCTACAATGAGCAGTTCTTC. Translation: CASSYRDLPSSYNEQFF.

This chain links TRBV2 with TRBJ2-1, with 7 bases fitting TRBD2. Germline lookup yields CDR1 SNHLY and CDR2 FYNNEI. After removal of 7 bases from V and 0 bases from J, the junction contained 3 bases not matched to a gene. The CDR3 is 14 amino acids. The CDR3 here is CASKGRGSYNEQFF. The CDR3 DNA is TGTGCCAGCAAGGGGAGGGGCTCCTACAATGAGCAGTTCTTC.

The CDR3 reads CASSFNGRYQETQYF. DNA for the CDR3: TGTGCCAGCAGCTTTAATGGGCGGTACCAAGAGACCCAGTACTTC. The chain couples TRBV7-9 to TRBJ2-5; D gene ambiguous. The V end was cut by 3 bases, the J end by 0 bases, with 11 bases between. The CDR3 is 15 amino acids. Germline assignment: CDR1 SEHNR and CDR2 FQNEAQ (reference sequence).

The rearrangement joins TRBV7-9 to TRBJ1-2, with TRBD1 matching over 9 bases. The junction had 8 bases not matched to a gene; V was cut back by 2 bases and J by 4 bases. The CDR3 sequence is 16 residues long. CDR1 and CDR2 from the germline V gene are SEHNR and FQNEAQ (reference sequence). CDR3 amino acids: CASSLLGTGRAYGYTF. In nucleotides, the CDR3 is TGTGCCAGCAGCTTACTAGGGACAGGGAGGGCCTATGGCTACACCTTC.

DNA of the CDR3: TGTGCCAGCAGCCACACGGGGGAGCTCCCTAATGAAAAACTGTTTTTT. Translated, it gives CASSHTGELPNEKLFF. The chain uses TRBV4-2 and TRBJ1-4, with D maybe TRBD1 (5 bases). CDR1 and CDR2 from the germline V gene are LGHNA and YNFKEQ. The CDR3 is 16 amino acids. Between the trimmed V and J ends, which lost 3 bases and 3 bases, there was a span of 14 bases.

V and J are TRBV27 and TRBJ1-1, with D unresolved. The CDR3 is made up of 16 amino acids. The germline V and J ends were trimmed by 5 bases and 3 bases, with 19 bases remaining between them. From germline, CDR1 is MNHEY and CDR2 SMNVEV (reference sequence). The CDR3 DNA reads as TGTGCCAGCAGTCCTTTTTACGGGTCCTCGGACACTGAAGCTTTCTTT. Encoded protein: CASSPFYGSSDTEAFF.

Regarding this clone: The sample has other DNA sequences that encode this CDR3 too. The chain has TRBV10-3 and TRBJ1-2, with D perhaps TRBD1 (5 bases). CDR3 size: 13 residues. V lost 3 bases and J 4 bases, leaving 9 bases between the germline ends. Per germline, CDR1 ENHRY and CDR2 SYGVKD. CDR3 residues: CAISDGGSYGYTF. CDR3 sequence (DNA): TGTGCCATCAGTGATGGGGGTTCCTATGGCTACACCTTC.

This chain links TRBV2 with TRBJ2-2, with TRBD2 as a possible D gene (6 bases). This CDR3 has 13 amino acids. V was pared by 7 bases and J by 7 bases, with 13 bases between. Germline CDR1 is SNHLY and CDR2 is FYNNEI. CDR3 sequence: CASTDSGSGELFF. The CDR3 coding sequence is TGTGCCAGCACGGATAGCGGTAGCGGGGAGCTGTTTTTT.

CDR3: CASSLEREISPLHF. The CDR3 nucleotides read TGCGCCAGCAGCTTGGAACGCGAGATTTCGCCCCTCCACTTT. V is TRBV5-1 and J is TRBJ1-6; D gene unclear. In germline, CDR1 is SGHRS, CDR2 YFSETQ. There are 14 residues in the CDR3. Trimming took 0 bases from V and 13 from J, leaving 14 bases between them.

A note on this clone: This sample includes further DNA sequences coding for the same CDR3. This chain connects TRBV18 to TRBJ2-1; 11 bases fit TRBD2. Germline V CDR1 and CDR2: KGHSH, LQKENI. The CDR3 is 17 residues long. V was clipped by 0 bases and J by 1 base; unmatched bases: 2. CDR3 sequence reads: CASSPPLAGGSYNEQFF. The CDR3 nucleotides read TGTGCCAGCTCACCACCGTTAGCGGGGGGGTCCTACAATGAGCAGTTCTTC.

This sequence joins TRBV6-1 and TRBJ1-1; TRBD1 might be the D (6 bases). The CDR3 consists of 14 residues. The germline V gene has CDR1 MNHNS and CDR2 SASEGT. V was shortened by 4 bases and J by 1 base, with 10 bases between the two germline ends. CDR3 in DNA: TGTGCCAGCAGTGCAGAACAGGGGAACACTGAAGCTTTCTTT. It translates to CASSAEQGNTEAFF.

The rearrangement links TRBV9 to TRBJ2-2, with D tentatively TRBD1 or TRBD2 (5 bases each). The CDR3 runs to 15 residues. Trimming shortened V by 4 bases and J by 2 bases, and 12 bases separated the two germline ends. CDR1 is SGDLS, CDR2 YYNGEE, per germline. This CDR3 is CASSPTGPNTGELFF. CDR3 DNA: TGTGCCAGCAGCCCGACGGGACCAAACACCGGGGAGCTGTTTTTT.

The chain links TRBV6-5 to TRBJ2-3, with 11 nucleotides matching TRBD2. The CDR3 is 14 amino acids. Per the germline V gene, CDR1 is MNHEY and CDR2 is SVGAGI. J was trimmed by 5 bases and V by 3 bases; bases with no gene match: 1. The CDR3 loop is CASSYGTSGDTQYF. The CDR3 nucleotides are TGTGCCAGCAGTTATGGGACTAGCGGAGATACGCAGTATTTT.

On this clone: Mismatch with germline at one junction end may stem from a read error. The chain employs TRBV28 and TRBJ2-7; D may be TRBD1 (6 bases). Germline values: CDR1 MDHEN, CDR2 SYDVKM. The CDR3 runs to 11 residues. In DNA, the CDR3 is TGTGCCAGCAGTGGAGACAGGAGGCATGAGTTC. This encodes CASSGDRRHEF.

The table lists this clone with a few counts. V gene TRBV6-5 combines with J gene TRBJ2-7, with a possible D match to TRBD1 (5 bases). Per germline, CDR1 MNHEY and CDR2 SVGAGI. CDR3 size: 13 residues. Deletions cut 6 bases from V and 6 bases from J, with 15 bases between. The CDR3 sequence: CASRGYRFREQYF. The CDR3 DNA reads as TGTGCCAGCAGGGGATACAGGTTCCGCGAGCAGTACTTC.

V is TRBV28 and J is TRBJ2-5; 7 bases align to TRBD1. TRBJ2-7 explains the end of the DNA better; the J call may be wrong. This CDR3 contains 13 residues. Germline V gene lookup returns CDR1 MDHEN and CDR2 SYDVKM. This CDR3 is CASGYRGSYEQYF. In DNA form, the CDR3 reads TGTGCCAGCGGGTACAGGGGTTCCTACGAGCAGTACTTC.